Listed here are 14 T cell receptor beta chains from one sample, sequenced in a study of Ad26.COV2.S vaccination and SARS-CoV-2 variants. Only in-frame clones appear in the TCRdb table, and some are missing; sequencing was by immunoSEQ multiplex PCR. The repertoire holds about 350,000 clones, with about 89% as singletons. Treatment indicated: roughly 20 received Ad26.COV2.S at low or high dose, single or two shots; several received placebo; per-sample allocation not given. Sampling was done on day 63 after the first vaccine or placebo injection. This specimen consisted of peripheral blood, obtained in a trial of Ad26.COV2.S vaccine versus placebo. The receptors here all came from a person between 18 and 60 years old who received the Ad26.COV2.S COVID-19 vaccine or a placebo.

The chain recombines TRBV12-3 or TRBV12-4 with TRBJ2-1; a possible D gene is TRBD2 (6 bases). The CDR3 covers 11 residues. The germline V and J ends were trimmed by 3 bases and 12 bases, with 9 bases remaining between them. CDR3 DNA: TGTGCCAGCAGTTTGACGGGAGCGCAGTTCTTC. This encodes CASSLTGAQFF.

This clone appeared a few times. The chain is built from TRBV5-6 and TRBJ1-4, with TRBD1 identical over 10 bases. This CDR3 has 15 residues. Germline V CDR1 and CDR2: SGHDT, YYEEEE. Germline trimming cut 6 bases from V and 7 bases from J; bases unmatched to any gene: 9. Written as DNA, the CDR3 is TGTGCCAGCACCTCTGGGGGACAGGGGTTTGAAAAACTGTTTTTT. Translated: CASTSGGQGFEKLFF.

This chain connects TRBV28 to TRBJ2-4, with D perhaps TRBD1 (6 bases). V gave up 4 bases and J gave up 0 bases, with 19 bases separating them. The CDR3 is made up of 18 amino acids. Germline assignment: CDR1 MDHEN and CDR2 SYDVKM. The CDR3 bases are TGTGCCAGCAGTTCCGGAGCCGCACAGGGTCTAGCCAAAAACATTCAGTACTTC. This gives the protein CASSSGAAQGLAKNIQYF.

This chain links TRBV4-1 with TRBJ2-2, with a weak D call TRBD2 (6 bases). The CDR3 is 17 amino acids. V lost 0 bases and J lost 4, with 15 bases in between. Germline CDR1 and CDR2: MGHRA and YSYEKL. The CDR3 is CASSQDLGGRGTGELFF. In DNA, the CDR3 is TGCGCCAGCAGCCAAGATTTGGGGGGTAGAGGCACCGGGGAGCTGTTTTTT.

The chain links TRBV4-1 to TRBJ1-6, with 7 bases lining up with TRBD1. Germline V lookup: CDR1 MGHRA, CDR2 YSYEKL. The CDR3 consists of 16 residues. V lost 2 bases to trimming and J lost 9 bases; unmatched junction nucleotides: 10. The CDR3 region has the DNA TGCGCCAGCAGCCAACCCGACAGGGCCAGGGGTTCACCCCTCCACTTT. It encodes CASSQPDRARGSPLHF.

V and J are TRBV18 and TRBJ2-5; TRBD1 might be the D (6 bases). The V gene lost 4 bases and the J gene lost 4 bases, with 10 bases spanning the gap. The CDR3 totals 13 residues. Germline CDR1 and CDR2: KGHSH and LQKENI. CDR3 protein: CASSLLGGETQYF. The CDR3 nucleotides are TGTGCCAGCTCACTTTTAGGGGGAGAGACCCAGTACTTC.

The V and J genes are TRBV9 and TRBJ1-4; D ambiguous. The germline V gene has CDR1 SGDLS and CDR2 YYNGEE. This CDR3 spans 14 amino acids. Trimming shortened V by 3 bases and J by 0 bases, and 6 bases separated the two germline ends. The CDR3 nucleotides read TGTGCCAGCAGCGAGAACCCAACTAATGAAAAACTGTTTTTT. Amino acid sequence: CASSENPTNEKLFF.

The chain uses TRBV28 and TRBJ2-7, with 7 positions matching TRBD2. Losses at the gene ends were 10 bases for V and 2 bases for J; bases not matched to a gene: 8. The CDR3 has 13 residues. CDR1 is MDHEN and CDR2 is SYDVKM in the germline V gene. CDR3 sequence reads: CATRRGRAYEQYF. Written as DNA, the CDR3 is TGTGCCACCCGACGGGGGAGGGCCTACGAGCAGTACTTC.

The chain combines TRBV12-2 with TRBJ1-2; TRBD1 is the table's D call, not checked against the DNA. TRBV12-2 is a pseudogene segment. This CDR3 is built from 17 residues. The CDR3: CASRLTPLPGQDYGYTF. The CDR3 DNA follows: TGTGCAAGTCGTTTAACCCCACTCCCGGGACAGGACTATGGCTACACCTTC.

The chain joins TRBV4-3 to TRBJ2-3; maybe TRBD2 (6 bases). The length of the CDR3 is 15 residues. The V end lost 0 bases, the J end lost 4 bases, and 11 bases lay between the germline ends. Germline CDR1 reads LGHNA; CDR2 reads YSLEER. In DNA form, the CDR3 reads TGCGCCAGCAGCCAAGATGTGGGGGGTCCAGATACGCAGTATTTT. As protein: CASSQDVGGPDTQYF.

This clone was seen only once. The V and J genes are TRBV7-9 and TRBJ1-2; D unclear. Per germline, CDR1 SEHNR and CDR2 FQNEAQ (reference sequence). The V end was cut by 4 bases, the J end by 4 bases, with 13 bases between. CDR3 length equals 14 residues. CDR3 in amino acids: CASSYDSLRYGYTF. The CDR3 DNA follows: TGTGCCAGCAGCTACGACTCCTTGCGCTATGGCTACACCTTC.

The chain links TRBV5-6 to TRBJ2-5; 9 nucleotides align to TRBD2. The CDR3 extends over 19 amino acids. Germline CDR1 is SGHDT and CDR2 is YYEEEE. V shed 1 base and J 0 bases; nucleotides not matched to a gene: 13. The CDR3 loop is CASSLTHRLAARNQETQYF. Written as DNA, the CDR3 is TGTGCCAGCAGCTTGACTCATCGACTAGCGGCACGGAACCAAGAGACCCAGTACTTC.

This clone was observed a handful of times. This chain connects TRBV4-3 to TRBJ1-4, with a tentative D call TRBD1 (6 bases). Germline values: CDR1 LGHNA, CDR2 YSLEER. The CDR3 runs to 15 residues. Trimming left V 6 bases short and J 0 bases short, with 11 bases between. The CDR3 region is CASSPRQATNEKLFF. CDR3 bases: TGCGCCAGCAGTCCCAGACAGGCAACTAATGAAAAACTGTTTTTT.

This chain connects TRBV4-3 to TRBJ2-1; TRBD1 matches 9 bases. Trimming cost V 4 bases and J 4 bases; bases outside gene matches: 5. The CDR3 is made up of 15 amino acids. The germline V gene has CDR1 LGHNA and CDR2 YSLEER. CDR3 region: CASSPGTGFYNEQFF. In DNA, the CDR3 is TGCGCCAGCAGCCCAGGGACAGGGTTTTACAATGAGCAGTTCTTC.